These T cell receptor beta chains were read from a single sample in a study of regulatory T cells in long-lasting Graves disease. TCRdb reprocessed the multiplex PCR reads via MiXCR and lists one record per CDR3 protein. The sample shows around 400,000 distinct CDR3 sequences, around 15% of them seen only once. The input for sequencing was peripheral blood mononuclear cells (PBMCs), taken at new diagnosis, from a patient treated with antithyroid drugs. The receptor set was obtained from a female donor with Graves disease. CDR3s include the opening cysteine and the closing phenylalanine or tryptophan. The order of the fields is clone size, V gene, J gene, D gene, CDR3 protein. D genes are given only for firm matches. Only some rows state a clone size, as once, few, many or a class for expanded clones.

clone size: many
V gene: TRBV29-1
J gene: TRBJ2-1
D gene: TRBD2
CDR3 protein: CSVENSGRGNEQFF

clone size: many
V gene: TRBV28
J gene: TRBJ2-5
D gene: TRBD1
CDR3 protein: CASSFRDRVTRGHLQETQYF

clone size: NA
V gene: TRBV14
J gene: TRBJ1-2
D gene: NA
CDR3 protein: CASSQVQGGYTF

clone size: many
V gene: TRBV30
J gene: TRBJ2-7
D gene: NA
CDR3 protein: CAWSESYEQYF

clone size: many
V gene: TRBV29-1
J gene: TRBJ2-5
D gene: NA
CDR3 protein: CSVATAPRETQYF

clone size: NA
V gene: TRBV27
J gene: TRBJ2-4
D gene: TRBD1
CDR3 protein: CASSGGQGKNIQYF

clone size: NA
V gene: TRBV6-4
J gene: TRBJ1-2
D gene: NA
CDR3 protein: CASSYVGGYGYTF

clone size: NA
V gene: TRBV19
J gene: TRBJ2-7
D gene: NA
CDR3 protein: CASSIVGLAKYEQYF

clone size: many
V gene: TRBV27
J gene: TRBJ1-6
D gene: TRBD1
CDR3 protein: CASSHDRGRLHF

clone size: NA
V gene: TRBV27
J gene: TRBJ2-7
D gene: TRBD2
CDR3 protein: CASSQGLGTYEQYF

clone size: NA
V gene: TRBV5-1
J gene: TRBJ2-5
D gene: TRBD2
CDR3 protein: CASSLGPGLAGNQETQYF

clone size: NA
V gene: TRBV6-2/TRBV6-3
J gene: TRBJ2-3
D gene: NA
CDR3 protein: CASSYRRLTTDTQYF

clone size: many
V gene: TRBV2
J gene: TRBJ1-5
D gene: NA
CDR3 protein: CASSEGHLYSNQPQHF

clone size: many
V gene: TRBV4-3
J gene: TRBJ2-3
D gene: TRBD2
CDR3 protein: CASSPWTSGMSTDTQYF

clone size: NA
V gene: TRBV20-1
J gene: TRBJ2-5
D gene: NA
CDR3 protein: CSASFGTSETQYF

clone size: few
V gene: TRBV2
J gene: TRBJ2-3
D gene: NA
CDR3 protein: CASLGGYGGSDTQYF

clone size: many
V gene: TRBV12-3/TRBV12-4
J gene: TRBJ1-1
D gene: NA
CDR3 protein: CASSPDLGGEAFF

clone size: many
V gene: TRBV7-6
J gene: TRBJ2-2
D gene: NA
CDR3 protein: CASSLNRHPNTGELFF

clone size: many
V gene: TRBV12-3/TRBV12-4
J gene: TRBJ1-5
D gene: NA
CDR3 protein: CASSLRPTGQPQHF

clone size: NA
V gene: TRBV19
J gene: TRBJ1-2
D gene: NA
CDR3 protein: CASSMDRWGAGGYTF

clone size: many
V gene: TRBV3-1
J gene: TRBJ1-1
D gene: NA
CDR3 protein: CASSQEGIATTRAFF

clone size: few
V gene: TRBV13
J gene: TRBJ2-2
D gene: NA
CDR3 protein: CASSLFPSDSVGELFF

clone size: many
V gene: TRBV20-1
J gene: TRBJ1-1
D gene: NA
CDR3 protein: CSARGDSMNTEAFF

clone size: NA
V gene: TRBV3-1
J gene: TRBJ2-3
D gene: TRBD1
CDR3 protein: CASSQGPGQGIGSDTQYF

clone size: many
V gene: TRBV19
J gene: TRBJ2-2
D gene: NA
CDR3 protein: CASKNAGGGELFF